This T cell receptor beta chain was sequenced during a study of cytomegalovirus exposure and HLA in healthy donors. Study-wide context: The same platform as the approximately 670 first-cohort repertoires was used for the 120 validation repertoires, a later analysis reported.

Study-level results: In the 130 or so validation repertoires, a later analysis found that first-cohort TCR clusters tended to co-occur. Most TCR sequences showed up rarely, but some public TCRs showed up in many donors.

Repertoires were generated with immunoSEQ multiplex PCR, while TCRdb's copy carries only in-frame clones and drops some. This table has 350,000 or so clones, roughly 88% appearing once. In germline, CDR1 is LGHNA, CDR2 YSLEER. The CDR3 loop spans 18 amino acids. With V trimmed by 0 bases and J by 0 bases, 8 bases remained unmatched. With respect to this clone: As yet, its antigen is unknown.

V and J are TRBV4-3 and TRBJ1-3, with 7 bases matching TRBD1. Input material: PBMCs. This receptor was obtained from a young woman in good health and CMV-seronegative. DNA for the CDR3: TGCGCCAGCAGCCAAGATGCAGGGGGGCTGAGCTCTGGAAACACCATATATTTT. Amino acids: CASSQDAGGLSSGNTIYF.